This TCR beta chain was sequenced during a study of cytomegalovirus exposure and HLA in healthy donors. In regard to this clone: Its target is not known.

The assay was immunoSEQ multiplex PCR, and TCRdb's table has in-frame clones only and misses some. The repertoire includes about 330,000 clones, roughly 88% of them detected once, and about 0.91% sits in the top ten. Regarding the study as a whole: That first-cohort TCR clusters tended to co-occur in the 95 to 150 validation repertoires was found in a later analysis. The classifier reportedly diagnosed cytomegalovirus status with high specificity and sensitivity.

V was shortened by 5 bases and J by 4 bases, with 12 bases between the two germline ends. Germline assignment: CDR1 MNHEY and CDR2 SMNVEV (reference sequence). CDR3 length equals 13 residues. The sample taken for sequencing was PBMCs. The receptor comes from a woman between 18 and 29 years old in good health and CMV-seronegative. The genes are TRBV27 and TRBJ2-7, with D possibly TRBD2 on 6 matching bases. The CDR3 coding sequence is TGTGCCAGCAGTCAGAGGGCGGGGTACGAGCAGTACTTC. This gives the protein CASSQRAGYEQYF.